This passage covers 14 T cell receptor beta chains from one sample sequenced in a study of blood T cell repertoires in COVID-19. Data came from immunoSEQ multiplex PCR; TCRdb stores just in-frame clones and leaves some out. The data contain 110,000 to 150,000 clones, around 80% of them singletons. The sequenced sample was peripheral blood. These receptors all stem from an elderly man with acute or convalescent COVID-19.

The rearrangement uses TRBV28 and TRBJ2-2; 8 positions agree with TRBD1. The length of the CDR3 is 15 residues. V shed 7 bases, J shed 4 bases, and the junction held 8 bases outside the gene matches. Per germline, CDR1 MDHEN and CDR2 SYDVKM. The CDR3 DNA reads TGTGCCAGCATGGGTGCCCAGGGGGCCACCGGGGAGCTGTTTTTT. Translation gives CASMGAQGATGELFF.

The rearrangement links TRBV2 to TRBJ2-1; TRBD1 agrees at 10 bases. Looked up from germline, CDR1 is SNHLY and CDR2 is FYNNEI. This CDR3 contains 14 residues. Trimming cost V 3 bases and J 9 bases; bases outside gene matches: 5. CDR3 region: CASSETGGLGEQFF. DNA of the CDR3: TGTGCCAGCAGTGAGACAGGGGGCTTAGGTGAGCAGTTCTTC.

This chain connects TRBV11-3 to TRBJ2-2, with D perhaps TRBD1 (5 bases). Trimming stripped 5 bases from V and 5 bases from J, with 15 bases between. Germline CDR1 SGHNT, CDR2 YENEEA. CDR3 length: 15 residues. CDR3 sequence (DNA): TGTGCCAGCAGCCCCACCACAGGAGCTACCGGGGAGCTGTTTTTT. Protein sequence: CASSPTTGATGELFF. Full variable domain (rest looked up from reference TRBV11-3 and TRBJ2-2): EAGVVQSPRYKIIEKKQPVAFWCNPISGHNTLYWYLQNLGQGPELLIRYENEEAVDDSQLPKDRFSAERLKGVDSTLKIQPAELGDSAVYLCASSPTTGATGELFFGEGSRLTVL.

The chain uses TRBV6-2 or TRBV6-3 and TRBJ1-4, with no clear D. CDR3 length equals 14 residues. V gave up 5 bases and J gave up 0 bases, with 7 bases separating them. Germline values: CDR1 MNHEY, CDR2 SVGEGT. CDR3 region: CASSRAATNEKLFF. The CDR3, as DNA: TGTGCCAGCAGTCGCGCTGCAACTAATGAAAAACTGTTTTTT.

The chain couples TRBV10-3 to TRBJ2-5; D is possibly TRBD1 (5 bases). Trimming took 10 bases from V and 2 from J, leaving 8 bases between them. Germline V lookup: CDR1 ENHRY, CDR2 SYGVKD. This CDR3 is 11 amino acids long. CDR3: CASRQQETQYF. The DNA for the CDR3 is TGTGCCAGCAGACAGCAAGAGACCCAGTACTTC.

This clone was counted once. The CDR3 loop is CASSLGARAYNEQFF. CDR3 DNA: TGTGCCAGCAGCCTGGGGGCGCGGGCCTACAATGAGCAGTTCTTC. V is TRBV5-6 and J is TRBJ2-1, with D perhaps matching TRBD1 (6 bases). Germline V gene lookup returns CDR1 SGHDT and CDR2 YYEEEE. V was clipped by 4 bases and J by 2 bases, with 13 bases between them. The CDR3 is 15 residues long. The full variable domain, in which reference TRBV5-6 and TRBJ2-1 provide the parts outside the CDR3, is DAGVTQSPTHLIKTRGQQVTLRCSPKSGHDTVSWYQQALGQGPQFIFQYYEEEERQRGNFPDRFSGHQFPNYSSELNVNALLLGDSALYLCASSLGARAYNEQFFGPGTRLTVL.

This chain joins TRBV18 and TRBJ2-6; D ambiguous. V lost 3 bases to trimming and J lost 2 bases, with 11 bases between them. This CDR3 contains 16 residues. Germline CDR1 reads KGHSH; CDR2 reads LQKENI. The CDR3 here is CASSPLTLAGANVLTF. The CDR3 DNA sequence: TGTGCCAGCTCACCTCTGACTTTGGCTGGGGCCAACGTCCTGACTTTC.

The CDR3 sequence is CASSMVGVDTGELFF. CDR3 sequence (DNA): TGTGCCAGCAGTATGGTCGGGGTGGACACCGGGGAGCTGTTTTTT. This rearrangement joins TRBV6-2 or TRBV6-3 to TRBJ2-2; a possible D gene is TRBD2 (5 bases). Germline assignment: CDR1 MNHEY and CDR2 SVGEGT. V gave up 5 bases and J gave up 3 bases, with 13 bases separating them. The CDR3 consists of 15 residues.

This rearrangement joins TRBV9 to TRBJ2-3, with a weak D call TRBD1 (5 bases). The CDR3 runs 16 residues. V shed 0 bases and J shed 1 base, with 12 bases lying between them. Germline V gene data show CDR1 as SGDLS and CDR2 as YYNGEE. CDR3 sequence reads: CASSVGRTGRTDTQYF. In nucleotides, the CDR3 is TGTGCCAGCAGCGTAGGAAGAACAGGACGCACAGATACGCAGTATTTT.

In its sample, this clone was seen a few times. This rearrangement joins TRBV7-9 to TRBJ1-6, with TRBD1 identical over 7 bases. The germline CDR1 and CDR2 sequences are SEHNR and FQNEAQ (reference sequence). Unmatched junction bases numbered 9, after V lost 6 bases and J lost 7 bases. The CDR3 spans 15 residues. Here the CDR3 reads CASRGTVAHNSPLHF. DNA for the CDR3: TGTGCCAGCAGAGGGACAGTTGCACACAATTCACCCCTCCACTTT.

This clone turned up a few times. The rearrangement links TRBV10-1 to TRBJ1-5, with TRBD1 matching 9 bases. The germline V gene has CDR1 WNHNN and CDR2 SYGVQD (reference sequence). J was trimmed by 4 bases and V by 0 bases; bases with no gene match: 4. CDR3 length equals 16 residues. As DNA, the CDR3 is TGCGCCAGCAGTGAGTCCTGGACAGGGGTGAATCAGCCCCAGCATTTT. It translates to CASSESWTGVNQPQHF.

This chain uses TRBV2 with TRBJ1-1; a weak D match, TRBD1 (5 bases). The CDR3 runs to 14 residues. Germline CDR1 reads SNHLY; CDR2 reads FYNNEI. The V end was cut by 7 bases, the J end by 3 bases, with 15 bases between. CDR3: CASTRRPGYTEAFF. The CDR3 bases are TGTGCCAGCACTCGAAGGCCAGGGTACACTGAAGCTTTCTTT.

The rearrangement links TRBV3-1 (or the pseudogene TRBV3-2) to TRBJ2-2, with 8 bases fitting TRBD1. V gave up 8 bases and J gave up 4 bases; unmatched junction bases: 3. CDR1 LGHDT and CDR2 YNNKEL come from the germline V gene (reference sequence). This CDR3 spans 13 amino acids. Here the CDR3 reads CASGTGATGELFF. CDR3 coding DNA: TGTGCCAGCGGGACAGGAGCCACCGGGGAGCTGTTTTTT.

This chain joins TRBV19 and TRBJ1-2; 8 bases line up with TRBD1. V was clipped by 10 bases and J by 4 bases; unmatched bases: 11. CDR1 and CDR2 (germline): LNHDA, SQIVND (reference sequence). This CDR3 region has 14 residues. The CDR3 here is CATETTGASYGYTF. CDR3 DNA: TGTGCCACCGAGACGACAGGGGCGAGCTATGGCTACACCTTC.